This entry concerns a single TCR beta chain. Germline and junction disagree at one end, which may indicate a read error. The source of the sample is a study of T cells in Graves' hyperthyroidism and ophthalmopathy. Diagnosing involved the use of clinical symptoms, serum thyroxine and TRAb, thyroid ultrasound and orbital computed tomography. The CDR3 loop spans 13 amino acids. Per germline, CDR1 ENHRY and CDR2 SYGVKD. Using RNA transcripts as the source, TCR beta CDR3 regions were amplified. The study used the HTBI primer set for a first-round RT-PCR of the TCR CDR3. Each CDR3 protein is one row after TCRdb ran MiXCR on the multiplex PCR reads. This sample carries around 760,000 distinct CDR3 sequences, roughly a third of them seen once, and the ten largest clones take 30% to 40%.

The sample taken for sequencing was blood. The V call is TRBV10-3, the J call TRBJ1-2; TRBD1 matches 7 bases. This clonotype was sampled from a woman aged 35 to 49 with Graves' hyperthyroidism. DNA of the CDR3: TGTGCCGTCAGAAAAGGGGGCGTCTATGGCCACACCTTC. Protein product: CAVRKGGVYGHTF.